Listed below are T cell receptor beta chains from one sample, sequenced in a study of blood T cell repertoires in COVID-19. Repertoires were generated with immunoSEQ multiplex PCR, while TCRdb's copy carries only in-frame clones and drops some. The table shows 70,000 or so clones, with more than 75% occurring only once. What was sequenced was peripheral blood. These receptor sequences come from a human donor in a cohort sampled during active COVID-19. The CDR3 runs from the conserved cysteine through the conserved F or W. Each record gives: J gene, V gene, CDR3 length, CDR3 protein.

j_call: TRBJ2-3; v_call: TRBV4-2; cdr3_length: 16; cdr3_aa: CASSLESGARTDTQYF
j_call: TRBJ1-2; v_call: TRBV29-1; cdr3_length: 13; cdr3_aa: CSVEPTGMYGYTF
j_call: TRBJ1-1; v_call: TRBV4-1; cdr3_length: 11; cdr3_aa: CASTQGQGAFF
j_call: TRBJ1-5; v_call: TRBV30; cdr3_length: 14; cdr3_aa: CAWSYTGRRQPQHF
j_call: TRBJ2-3; v_call: TRBV28; cdr3_length: 11; cdr3_aa: CASSEKDTQYF
j_call: TRBJ2-7; v_call: TRBV5-6; cdr3_length: 18; cdr3_aa: CASSSYAYSSGGPLEQYF
j_call: TRBJ1-4; v_call: TRBV4-2; cdr3_length: 15; cdr3_aa: CASSQELGQGEKLFF
j_call: TRBJ2-1; v_call: TRBV9; cdr3_length: 14; cdr3_aa: CASSVLPTAGEQFF
j_call: TRBJ2-1; v_call: TRBV7-2; cdr3_length: 16; cdr3_aa: CASTLSPGQGANEQFF
j_call: TRBJ2-1; v_call: TRBV7-9; cdr3_length: 15; cdr3_aa: CASSLVGGAMDEQFF
j_call: TRBJ1-2; v_call: TRBV5-5; cdr3_length: 15; cdr3_aa: CASSRTGDLGGGYTF
j_call: TRBJ2-3; v_call: TRBV2; cdr3_length: 16; cdr3_aa: CASSGRGKTGADTQYF
j_call: TRBJ2-6; v_call: TRBV5-1; cdr3_length: 15; cdr3_aa: CASSLPLSGANVLTF
j_call: TRBJ2-5; v_call: TRBV6-2/TRBV6-3; cdr3_length: 13; cdr3_aa: CASSYLALGTQYF
j_call: TRBJ2-2; v_call: TRBV30; cdr3_length: 14; cdr3_aa: CAWKEAGGSGELFF
j_call: TRBJ1-1; v_call: TRBV6-5; cdr3_length: 14; cdr3_aa: CASSYTVMNTEAFF
j_call: TRBJ1-1; v_call: TRBV7-9; cdr3_length: 13; cdr3_aa: CASSLVQGVPAFF
j_call: TRBJ2-7; v_call: TRBV6-2/TRBV6-3; cdr3_length: 11; cdr3_aa: CASSTDRVLSF
j_call: TRBJ2-3; v_call: TRBV18; cdr3_length: 15; cdr3_aa: CASSPGTGTRGTQYF
j_call: TRBJ1-2; v_call: TRBV30; cdr3_length: 12; cdr3_aa: CAWSPGDYGYTF